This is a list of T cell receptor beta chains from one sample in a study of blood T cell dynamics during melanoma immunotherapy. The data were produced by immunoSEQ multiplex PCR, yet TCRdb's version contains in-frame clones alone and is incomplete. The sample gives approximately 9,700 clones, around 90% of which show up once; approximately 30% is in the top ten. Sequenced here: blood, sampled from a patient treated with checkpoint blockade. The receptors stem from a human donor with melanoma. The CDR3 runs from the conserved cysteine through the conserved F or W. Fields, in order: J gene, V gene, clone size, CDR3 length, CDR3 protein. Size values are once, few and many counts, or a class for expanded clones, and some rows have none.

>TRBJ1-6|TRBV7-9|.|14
CASSLRLEGSPLHF
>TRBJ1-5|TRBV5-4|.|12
CASSTPNQPQHF
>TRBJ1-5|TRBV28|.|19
CASSPIPGQGIYSNQPQHF
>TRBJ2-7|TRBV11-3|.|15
CASSLGLAGPYEQYF
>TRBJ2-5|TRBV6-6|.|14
CASSYRGTQETQYF
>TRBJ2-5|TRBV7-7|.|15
CASSLGGTRKETQYF
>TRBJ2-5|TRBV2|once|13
CASSEQRGETQYF
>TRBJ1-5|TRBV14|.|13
CASSQGGHQPQHF
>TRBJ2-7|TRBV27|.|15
CASSLSVAGVGEQYF
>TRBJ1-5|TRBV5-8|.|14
CASSLGSGAQPQHF
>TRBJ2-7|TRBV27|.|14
CASSSLGLGDEQYF
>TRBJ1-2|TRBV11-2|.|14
CASSPGGVRTGYTF
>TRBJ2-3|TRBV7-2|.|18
CASSLVGLPGLSADTQYF
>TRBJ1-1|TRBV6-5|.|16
CASSYHTGIMNTEAFF
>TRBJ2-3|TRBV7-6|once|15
CASSLSDSSTDTQYF
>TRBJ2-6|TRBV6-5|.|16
CASSYSAGRGANVLTF
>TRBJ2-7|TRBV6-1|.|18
CASSEVGSGLAGGSEQYF
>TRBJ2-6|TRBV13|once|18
CASSSSSQGASGANVLTF
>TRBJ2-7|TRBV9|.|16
CASSEGGLAGRYEQYF
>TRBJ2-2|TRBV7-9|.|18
CASSLGSGRARVTGELFF
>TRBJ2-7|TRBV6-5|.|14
CASSPGGASYEQYF
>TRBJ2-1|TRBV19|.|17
CASSIASGSGAYNEQFF
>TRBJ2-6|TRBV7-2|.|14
CASRKTSGANVLTF
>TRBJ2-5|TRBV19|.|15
CARTDRGPYRETQYF
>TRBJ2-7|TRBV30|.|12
CAWSPPDYEQYF
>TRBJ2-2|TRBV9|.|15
CASSVVPTPGGELFF
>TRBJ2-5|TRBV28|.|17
CASTPDSWGVPQETQYF
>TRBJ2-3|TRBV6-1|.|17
CASRERGWGQHTDTQYF
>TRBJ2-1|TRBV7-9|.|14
CASSIGQGRDEQFF
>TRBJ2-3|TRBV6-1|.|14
CAGNRDLLTDTQYF
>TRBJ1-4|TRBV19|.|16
CASRGEAFKVSEKLFF
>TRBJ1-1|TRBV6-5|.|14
CASRRQEQGTEAFF
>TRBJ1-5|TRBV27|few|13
CASSMRWDQPQHF